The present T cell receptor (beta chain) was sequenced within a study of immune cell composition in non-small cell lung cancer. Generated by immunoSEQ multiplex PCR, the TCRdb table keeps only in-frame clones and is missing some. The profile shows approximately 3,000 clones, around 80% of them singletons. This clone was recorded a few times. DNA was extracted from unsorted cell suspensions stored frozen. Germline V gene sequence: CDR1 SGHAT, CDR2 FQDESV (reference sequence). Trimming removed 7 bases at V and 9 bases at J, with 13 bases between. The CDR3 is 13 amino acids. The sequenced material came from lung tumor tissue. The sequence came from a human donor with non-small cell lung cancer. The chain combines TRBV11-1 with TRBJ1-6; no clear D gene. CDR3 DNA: TGTGCCAGCACCCGAGGAGGTGGTTCACCCCTCCACTTT. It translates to CASTRGGGSPLHF.